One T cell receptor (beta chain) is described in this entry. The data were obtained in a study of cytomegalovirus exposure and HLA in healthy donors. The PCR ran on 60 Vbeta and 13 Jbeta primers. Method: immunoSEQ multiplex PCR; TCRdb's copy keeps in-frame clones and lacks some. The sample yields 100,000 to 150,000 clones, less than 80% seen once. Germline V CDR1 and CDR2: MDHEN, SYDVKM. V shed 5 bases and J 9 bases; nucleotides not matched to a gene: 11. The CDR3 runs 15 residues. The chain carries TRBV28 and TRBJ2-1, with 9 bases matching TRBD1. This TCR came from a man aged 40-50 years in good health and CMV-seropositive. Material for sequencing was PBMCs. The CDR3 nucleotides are TGTGCCAGCAGTCATCAATGGGACAGGGAGGTTGAGCAGTTCTTC. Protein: CASSHQWDREVEQFF. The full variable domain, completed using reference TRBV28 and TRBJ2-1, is DVKVTQSSRYLVKRTGEKVFLECVQDMDHENMFWYRQDPGLGLRLIYFSYDVKMKEKGDIPEGYSVSREKKERFSLILESASTNQTSMYLCASSHQWDREVEQFFGPGTRLTVL.